The 23 T cell receptor beta chains presented below share a single source sample, sequenced in a study of blood T cell repertoires in COVID-19 (TCRdb year 2020). To prepare the library, the immunoSEQ multiplex PCR assay was applied. Entries here come from immuneACCESS through TCRdb and include only in-frame sequences with V and J called. Some clones fail to appear in such tables; in the studies checked, an unresolved V gene covers under half of the shortfall, and the cause of the remainder is unknown. The sample table shows tens of thousands of clones, and approximately 90% are seen once. The ten largest account for 7% to 10% of the sample. Sequencing input: peripheral blood. The receptor source for this set is a man between 25 and 39 years old with acute or convalescent COVID-19.

This clone was seen a single time. V gene TRBV29-1 combines with J gene TRBJ1-2, with TRBD1 matching 10 bases. CDR3 length: 13 residues. Per germline, CDR1 SQVTM and CDR2 ANQGSEA. V gave up 7 bases and J gave up 2 bases; unmatched junction bases: 4. The CDR3 loop is CSAEDRGNYGYTF. For the CDR3, the DNA is TGCAGCGCTGAGGACAGGGGGAACTATGGCTACACCTTC.

V usage is TRBV28 and J usage is TRBJ2-7; 9 bases line up with TRBD2. From germline, CDR1 is MDHEN and CDR2 SYDVKM. Trimming cost V 2 bases and J 12 bases; bases outside gene matches: 14. CDR3 size: 15 residues. This chain's CDR3 is CASSLGASGRTRGYF. The CDR3 nucleotides are TGTGCCAGCAGTTTAGGGGCCAGCGGGAGGACAAGGGGGTACTTC.

This chain uses TRBV7-6 with TRBJ2-1; 10 positions match TRBD2. From germline, CDR1 is SGHVS and CDR2 FNYEAQ. The trim removed 2 bases at V and 10 bases at J, leaving 8 bases unmatched. The CDR3 runs to 15 residues. The CDR3 DNA follows: TGTGCCAGCAGCTTACAGCCGGTAGCGGGAGGAGAGCAGTTCTTC. It is translated as CASSLQPVAGGEQFF.

The V gene is TRBV11-2, the J gene TRBJ1-2, with TRBD1 matching over 7 bases. Germline V gene lookup returns CDR1 SGHAT and CDR2 FQNNGV. The CDR3 is 15 amino acids. The trim removed 1 base at V and 6 bases at J, leaving 8 bases unmatched. This CDR3 is CASSLGPGGRNGYTF. The CDR3 nucleotides are TGTGCCAGCAGCTTAGGCCCAGGGGGGAGGAATGGCTACACCTTC.

This clone has only a few counts. This chain uses TRBV7-9 with TRBJ1-5; D possibly corresponds to TRBD1 (5 bases). Germline CDR1 and CDR2: SEHNR and FQNEAQ (reference sequence). The CDR3 sequence is 15 residues long. V gave up 0 bases and J gave up 0 bases, with 6 bases separating them. The CDR3 protein is CASSLAGDSNQPQHF. CDR3 in DNA: TGTGCCAGCAGCTTAGCAGGGGATAGCAATCAGCCCCAGCATTTT.

The chain recombines TRBV21-1 with TRBJ2-1; TRBD1, as called in the table, went unchecked against the DNA. TRBV21-1 counts as a pseudogene. The length of the CDR3 is 14 residues. CDR3 in amino acids: CASRWGDQGNEQFF. Written as DNA, the CDR3 is TGTGCCAGCCGCTGGGGCGATCAGGGCAATGAGCAGTTCTTC.

This chain links TRBV5-1 with TRBJ1-2; D perhaps matches TRBD1 (5 bases). Trimming took off 0 bases at V and 1 base at J, with 16 bases between the two ends. CDR3 length: 17 residues. CDR1 SGHRS and CDR2 YFSETQ come from the germline V gene. CDR3 DNA: TGCGCCAGCAGCTTGGCCGAGACCAGGGCCTATAACTATGGCTACACCTTC. As protein: CASSLAETRAYNYGYTF.

This clone was seen only once. The genes are TRBV18 and TRBJ2-1; TRBD2 matches at 7 bases. Germline trimming cut 2 bases from V and 5 bases from J; bases unmatched to any gene: 6. Germline CDR1 reads KGHSH; CDR2 reads LQKENI. The CDR3 extends over 15 amino acids. The CDR3 here is CASSPSSGIHNEQFF. The CDR3 DNA reads as TGTGCCAGCTCACCATCCAGCGGGATCCACAATGAGCAGTTCTTC.

The chain carries TRBV28 and TRBJ1-1; tentatively, D is TRBD1 (6 bases). Deletions cut 2 bases from V and 7 bases from J, with 14 bases between. Germline-derived CDR1 and CDR2 are MDHEN and SYDVKM. The CDR3 totals 14 residues. The chain's CDR3 is CASSLPVGQFEAFF. The CDR3 bases are TGTGCCAGCAGTTTACCCGTAGGACAGTTTGAAGCTTTCTTT.

This sequence joins TRBV29-1 and TRBJ2-1; D gene uncertain. CDR1 is SQVTM, CDR2 ANQGSEA, per germline. V lost 3 bases and J 9 bases, leaving 12 bases between the germline ends. The CDR3 extends over 12 amino acids. The CDR3 DNA sequence: TGCAGCGTTGATGCTAACCTTGGTGAGCAGTTCTTC. Translating gives CSVDANLGEQFF.

V gene TRBV11-2 combines with J gene TRBJ2-1; D ambiguous. Germline assignment: CDR1 SGHAT and CDR2 FQNNGV. Deletions cut 3 bases from V and 0 bases from J, with 12 bases between. CDR3 length: 16 residues. The CDR3 DNA is TGTGCCAGCAGCTTGTCATGGGCGTACTCCTACAATGAGCAGTTCTTC. Translating it yields CASSLSWAYSYNEQFF.

The rearrangement links TRBV7-9 to TRBJ1-3; D is unclear. Trimming stripped 0 bases from V and 2 bases from J, with 17 bases between. CDR1 is SEHNR and CDR2 is FQNEAQ in the germline V gene (reference sequence). The CDR3 spans 18 residues. CDR3: CASSLASLRRRTGNTIYF. CDR3 sequence (DNA): TGTGCCAGCAGCTTAGCCAGCCTCCGCAGGCGAACTGGAAACACCATATATTTT.

This chain uses TRBV7-8 with TRBJ1-5; D is ambiguous. The germline V gene has CDR1 SGHVS and CDR2 FQNEAQ. There are 12 residues in the CDR3. Trimming pared 5 bases from V and 7 bases from J, leaving 9 bases between. As DNA, the CDR3 is TGTGCCAGCAGCCCCCCCTACCAGCCCCAGCATTTT. This codes for CASSPPYQPQHF.

CDR3 DNA sequence: TGTGCCAGCAGCCAATCCAGGCCTTACTCCTACGAGCAGTACTTC. Amino acids: CASSQSRPYSYEQYF. The chain couples TRBV5-6 to TRBJ2-7; D remains unclear. The V gene lost 4 bases and the J gene lost 0 bases, with 14 bases spanning the gap. The CDR3 covers 15 residues. Germline CDR1 and CDR2: SGHDT and YYEEEE.

This clone was observed once. This chain connects TRBV4-2 to TRBJ2-1; D ambiguous. Deletions cut 1 base from V and 6 bases from J, with 7 bases between. From germline, CDR1 is LGHNA and CDR2 YNFKEQ. The CDR3 is 13 residues long. Written as DNA, the CDR3 is TGTGCCAGCAGCCAAGGTACGGGCAATGAGCAGTTCTTC. This encodes CASSQGTGNEQFF.

The chain couples TRBV5-4 to TRBJ2-3; D ambiguous. CDR3 length equals 12 residues. Trimming left V 3 bases short and J 6 bases short, with 8 bases between. The V gene's germline CDR1 is SGHNT and CDR2 YYREEE (reference sequence). As DNA, the CDR3 is TGTGCCAGCAGCTCCAACTTGGATACGCAGTATTTT. Translating it yields CASSSNLDTQYF.

This chain connects TRBV2 to TRBJ2-3; possible D gene TRBD2, 5 bases. The germline gives CDR1 SNHLY, CDR2 FYNNEI. CDR3 size: 11 residues. V was shortened by 6 bases and J by 4 bases, with 5 bases between the two germline ends. CDR3 nucleotides: TGTGCCAGCAGGAGGGCAGATACGCAGTATTTT. It is translated as CASRRADTQYF.

The chain employs TRBV18 and TRBJ2-2; D is possibly TRBD1 (5 bases). Germline loops: CDR1 KGHSH, CDR2 LQKENI. The CDR3 extends over 16 amino acids. V lost 4 bases to trimming and J lost 1 base, with 13 bases between them. The CDR3: CASSRRPQENTGELFF. In nucleotides, the CDR3 is TGTGCCAGCTCACGAAGACCACAGGAGAACACCGGGGAGCTGTTTTTT.

CDR3 coding DNA: TGTGCCAGTAGTCCAGCGGGAGGTCGAGGAGAGCTGTTTTTT. The encoded protein is CASSPAGGRGELFF. The chain combines TRBV19 with TRBJ2-2; TRBD2 matches 9 bases. Germline V gene sequence: CDR1 LNHDA, CDR2 SQIVND (reference sequence). CDR3 size: 14 residues. V gave up 5 bases and J gave up 11 bases; unmatched junction bases: 9.

V and J are TRBV5-1 and TRBJ2-5; D call uncertain. Trimming left V 4 bases short and J 5 bases short, with 9 bases between. This CDR3 contains 12 residues. Germline V lookup: CDR1 SGHRS, CDR2 YFSETQ. The chain's CDR3 is CASSGRAETQYF. DNA for the CDR3: TGCGCCAGCAGCGGGCGTGCGGAGACCCAGTACTTC.

V gene TRBV28 combines with J gene TRBJ1-2; D is undetermined. The CDR3 is 17 amino acids. CDR1 is MDHEN, CDR2 SYDVKM, per germline. Trimming removed 6 bases at V and 0 bases at J, with 20 bases between. The CDR3, as DNA: TGTGCCAGCAGCAACGTCGTCGATCAGAAAGCTAACTATGGCTACACCTTC. It encodes CASSNVVDQKANYGYTF.

The chain combines TRBV4-1 with TRBJ2-2; 10 bases are shared with TRBD1. Germline V lookup: CDR1 MGHRA, CDR2 YSYEKL. This CDR3 spans 16 amino acids. V dropped 4 bases and J dropped 0; count of bases not matched to a gene: 2. The DNA of the CDR3 is TGCGCCAGCAGCCTAGGACAGGGGGCGAACACCGGGGAGCTGTTTTTT. Translating it yields CASSLGQGANTGELFF.

The chain joins TRBV7-8 to TRBJ2-1; 8 nucleotides agree with TRBD2. The length of the CDR3 is 16 residues. V dropped 6 bases and J dropped 2; count of bases not matched to a gene: 9. In germline, CDR1 is SGHVS, CDR2 FQNEAQ. For the CDR3, the DNA is TGTGCCAGCAGAGTTTCAGCGGGGGTCACCTACAATGAGCAGTTCTTC. Its protein product is CASRVSAGVTYNEQFF.